The subject of this entry is one T cell receptor beta chain. Its antigen is still unknown. The data derive from a study of T cells expressing NK-cell markers. Study as a whole: According to the study, TCR beta repertoires originated from sorted CD3+CD56+NKG2C+, CD3+CD56+NKG2C- and CD3+CD56-NKG2C+ T cells. Findings and caveats of the study: In about six donors, dominant NKG2C+ clonotypes were roughly 1.0-8% of CD8+ T cells.

The germline V gene has CDR1 SGHTA and CDR2 FQGNSA. The CDR3 spans 15 residues. TCRdb reprocessed the 5' RACE reads, with one entry per CDR3 protein and no DNA. The table lists about 430,000 distinct CDR3 sequences. The sequence was obtained from a woman between 50 and 59 years old in good health. J is TRBJ2-1 and V is TRBV7-2; the TRBD2 assignment by TCRdb is unverifiable without DNA. Sequencing was done on a sample of blood T cells: a sorted CD56 or NKG2C T cell subset, CD4+ or CD8+ T cells, or bulk PBMC T cells (not recorded which). This CDR3 reads CASSLAGTLGNEQFF.